The TCR beta chain described here comes from a study of shared clonotypes between healthy human individuals. In regard to this clone: Its specificity is not known.

Tens of thousands of T cell genomes (approximately 210 ng DNA) went into each sorted-subset replicate. The protocol was immunoSEQ multiplex PCR, while the TCRdb copy is restricted to in-frame clones and leaves out a portion. Here the sample spans some 2,100,000 clones, about 92% being singletons. The naive CD8 population came from CD45RO-negative cells selected for CCR7, without terminally differentiated effector memory CD45RA+ cells. Study outcomes and limitations: Generation of non-shared clonotypes was less probable than generation of clonotypes shared by all four donors. Naive subsets usually exceeded memory subsets in estimated richness.

The CDR3 length is 15 residues. V gave up 3 bases and J gave up 2 bases; unmatched junction bases: 7. In germline, CDR1 is MDHEN, CDR2 SYDVKM. The specimen was naive CD8+ T cells from PBMCs. The source of this sequence is a man younger than 35 in good health. Some clones in this sample may be carry-over from other donors' samples. The chain combines TRBV28 with TRBJ2-7; 7 positions match TRBD2. The CDR3 DNA reads as TGTGCCAGCAGTTTGGCCAGCGGGAAAACCTACGAGCAGTACTTC. Translation: CASSLASGKTYEQYF.